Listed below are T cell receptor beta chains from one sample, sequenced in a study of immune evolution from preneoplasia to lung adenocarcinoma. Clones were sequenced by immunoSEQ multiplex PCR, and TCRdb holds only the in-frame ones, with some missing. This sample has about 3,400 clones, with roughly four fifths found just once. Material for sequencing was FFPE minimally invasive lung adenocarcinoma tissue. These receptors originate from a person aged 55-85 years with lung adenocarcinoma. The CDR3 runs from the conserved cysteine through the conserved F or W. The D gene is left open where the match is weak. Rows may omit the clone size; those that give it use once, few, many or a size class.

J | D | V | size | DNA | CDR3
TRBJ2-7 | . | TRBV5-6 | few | TGTGCCAGCAGCGGGGGGATTAATCGCGAGCAGTACTTC | CASSGGINREQYF
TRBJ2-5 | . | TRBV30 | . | TGTGCCTGGAGCCGAGGGCAACAAGAGACCCAGTACTTC | CAWSRGQQETQYF
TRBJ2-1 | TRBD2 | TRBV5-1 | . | TGCGCCAGCAGAAGCGGGGGGCCGGGGAATGAGCAGTTCTTC | CASRSGGPGNEQFF
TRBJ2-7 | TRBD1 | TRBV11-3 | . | TGTGCCAGCAGCCCCGGGGCAGGGGGCCTGGGCGAGCAGTACTTC | CASSPGAGGLGEQYF
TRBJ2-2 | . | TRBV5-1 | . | TGCGCCAGCAGCATGGACAGTCCCAGGGGGGCCGGGGAGCTGTTTTTT | CASSMDSPRGAGELFF
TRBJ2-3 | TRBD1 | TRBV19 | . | TGTGCCAGTAGTAAGAGGGACAGAGAATTCACAGATACGCAGTATTTT | CASSKRDREFTDTQYF
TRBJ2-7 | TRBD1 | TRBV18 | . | TGTGCCAGCTCACCAGGGACAGCCCAGTATGAGCAGTACTTC | CASSPGTAQYEQYF
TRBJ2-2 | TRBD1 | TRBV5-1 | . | TGCGCCAGCAGCTTCACAGGGGACGCCGGGGAGCTGTTTTTT | CASSFTGDAGELFF
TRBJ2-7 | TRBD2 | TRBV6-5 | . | TGTGCCAGCAGGTCTAGCGGGGGTTACGAGCAGTACTTC | CASRSSGGYEQYF
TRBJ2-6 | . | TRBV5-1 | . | TGCGCCAGCACTGAGAGGATCTCTGGGGCCAACGTCCTGACTTTC | CASTERISGANVLTF
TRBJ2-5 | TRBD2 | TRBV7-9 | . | TGTGCCAGCAGCCCCGCCCTAAGCGGGGGGCTCCAAGAGACCCAGTACTTC | CASSPALSGGLQETQYF
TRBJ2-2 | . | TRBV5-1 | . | TGCGCCAGCAGCTTCCTACCGTCGGAGAACACCGGGGAGCTGTTTTTT | CASSFLPSENTGELFF
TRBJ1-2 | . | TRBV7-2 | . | TGTGCCAGCAGCTTAGGGCAGGGGCGTCTTAACTATGGCTACACCTTC | CASSLGQGRLNYGYTF
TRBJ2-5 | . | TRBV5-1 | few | TGCGCCAGCAGCGTACAGGGAAGGGAGACCCAGTACTTC | CASSVQGRETQYF
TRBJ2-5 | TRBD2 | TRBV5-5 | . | TGTGCCAGCAGCTTACGGGAGGGTCCCCAACCACTTTACTTC | CASSLREGPQPLYF
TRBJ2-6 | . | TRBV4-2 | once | TGTGCCAGCAGCCGCGACAACTCTGGGGCCAACGTCCTGACTTTC | CASSRDNSGANVLTF
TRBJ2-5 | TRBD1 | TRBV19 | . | TGTGCCAGTAGTTGGACAGGGCAAGAGACCCAGTACTTC | CASSWTGQETQYF
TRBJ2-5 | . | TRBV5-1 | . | TGCGCCAGCAGCTCCCTCAACGGGGAGACCCAGTACTTC | CASSSLNGETQYF
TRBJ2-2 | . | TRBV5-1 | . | TGCGCCAGCAGCTTGGGAGGATACGGGGAGCTGTTTTTT | CASSLGGYGELFF
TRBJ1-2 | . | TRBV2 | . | TGTGCCAGCAGTGAATTGGGGGACGGAGGGAACTATGGCTACACCTTC | CASSELGDGGNYGYTF
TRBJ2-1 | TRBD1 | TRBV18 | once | TGTGCCAGCCGAACCGGGACAGACAATGAGCAGTTCTTC | CASRTGTDNEQFF
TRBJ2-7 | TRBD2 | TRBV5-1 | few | TGCGCCAGCAGATCCACTAGCGGCAGCTCCTACGAGCAGTACTTC | CASRSTSGSSYEQYF
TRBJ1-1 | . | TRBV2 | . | TGTGCCAGCAGTGAAGGTCTGGGAGGGTTGAACACTGAAGCTTTCTTT | CASSEGLGGLNTEAFF
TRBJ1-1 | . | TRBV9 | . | TGTGCCAGCAGCGTAAGCATGACGACTGAAGCTTTCTTT | CASSVSMTTEAFF
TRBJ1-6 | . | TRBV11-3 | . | TGTGCCAGCAGCTCTTACTACAGGGATAATTCACCCCTCCACTTT | CASSSYYRDNSPLHF
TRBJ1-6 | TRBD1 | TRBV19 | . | TGTGCCAGTAGACGGGGGGGACAGGGGCATTCACCCCTCCACTTT | CASRRGGQGHSPLHF
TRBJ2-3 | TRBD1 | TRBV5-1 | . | TGCGCCAGCAGCTTGGGGGACAGGGAAACAGATACGCAGTATTTT | CASSLGDRETDTQYF
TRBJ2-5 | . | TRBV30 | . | TGTGCCTGGAGTTTAGGTCGAAGAGAGACCCAGTACTTC | CAWSLGRRETQYF
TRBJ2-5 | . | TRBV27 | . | TGTGCCAGCAGTTTATTGGGGGGCAAACAAGAGACCCAGTACTTC | CASSLLGGKQETQYF
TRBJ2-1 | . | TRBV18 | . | TGTGCCAGCTCACCGCCCTCCTCCGGGCTGCTCTCCTACAATGAGCAGTTCTTC | CASSPPSSGLLSYNEQFF
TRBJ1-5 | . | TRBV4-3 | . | TGCGCCAGCAGCCAAGACACCTTGGGGGCGGGTCAGCCCCAGCATTTT | CASSQDTLGAGQPQHF
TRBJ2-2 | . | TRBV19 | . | TGTGCCAGTAGTCTACCTAGCTCTGGGGAGCTGTTTTTT | CASSLPSSGELFF
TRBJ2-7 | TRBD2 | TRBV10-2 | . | TGCGCCAGCGGGGACTACTACGAGCAGTACTTC | CASGDYYEQYF
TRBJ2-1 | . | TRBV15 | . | TGTGCCACCAGCAGTGAACAGGGTAAACAGTTCTTC | CATSSEQGKQFF
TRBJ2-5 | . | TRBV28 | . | TGTGCCAGCAGTCCGGACAGTTGGGAGACCCAGTACTTC | CASSPDSWETQYF
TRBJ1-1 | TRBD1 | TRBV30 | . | TGTGCCTGGAGGGCCGGGACAGGCCTTATGAACACTGAAGCTTTCTTT | CAWRAGTGLMNTEAFF
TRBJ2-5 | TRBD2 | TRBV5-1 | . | TGCGCCAGCAGAACTAGCGGGGGGGAGACCCAGTACTTC | CASRTSGGETQYF
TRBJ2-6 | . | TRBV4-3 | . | TGCGCCAGCAGCCAAGATTCCGGGTTTGGGGCCAACGTCCTGACTTTC | CASSQDSGFGANVLTF
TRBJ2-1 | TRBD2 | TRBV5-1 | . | TGCGCCAGCAGCTCAACTAGCGGCTCATACAATGAGCAGTTCTTC | CASSSTSGSYNEQFF
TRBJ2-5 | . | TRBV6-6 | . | TGTGCCAGCAGTTACACCCGGGACATGAGGGAGACCCAGTACTTC | CASSYTRDMRETQYF